This T cell receptor beta chain came from a study of cytomegalovirus exposure and HLA in healthy donors (dated by TCRdb to about 2017). For the study in its entirety: An earlier analysis of approximately 600 of the donors reported more than 250 Gb of sequence data and roughly 100 million unique TCR beta sequences from about 200 million T cells. Approximately 300 gigabases of sequencing data and 75 million to 85 million unique TCR sequences made up an early release that covered approximately 650 HLA-typed donors. Of the 350 to 400 genotyped donors, about 84% fell in the genetic ancestry cluster associated with self-reported Caucasian donors. The aim of the study was to test whether cataloging public T cell receptors could identify signatures of past pathogen exposure. The study used immunosequencing to profile the T cell repertoires of more than 650 subjects and linked those repertoires to cytomegalovirus serostatus. Along with the 666-subject first cohort, a separate validation cohort of around 110 different subjects was used. To predict cytomegalovirus infection status, the study combined high-throughput TCR immunosequencing, statistical association of individual TCRs with disease status, and machine learning. A later analysis re-analyzed previously published TCR beta repertoires from approximately 670 donors and added high-resolution HLA genotyping to study TCR occurrence patterns. In the later analysis, no new phenotypic data were used to find candidate immune exposures; instead, reliance was placed on TCR beta sequences and their occurrence across donors. An earlier analysis of around 580 of the donors used high-throughput TCR beta sequencing to judge whether each TCR beta V gene segment behaved as functional or pseudogenic. Donor age, sex, ethnicity and CMV serostatus were compiled together with the repertoire data. In a later genetic analysis, genome-wide SNP genotypes for about 65% of the roughly 700 donors were used, and that subset was treated as a discovery cohort. All discovery cohort repertoires had been generated on a single sequencing platform. HLA typing included class I and class II loci at four-digit resolution. The number of donors typed differed by locus, with 629-630 for A, B, C, DRB1 and DQB1, around 520 for DQA1, about 610 for DPA1, and some 440 for DPB1. About 5 DR-DQ haplotypes were handled as single units for association and clustering, since linkage in the cohort was strong. Among almost 400 genotyped donors of the cohort, an average of 235,054 unique TCR beta nucleotide sequences were sequenced per donor, roughly a sixth of them non-productive. Broad study findings and their caveats: The authors suggested that the approach could potentially be extended to other disease states and immunological phenotypes. In a later analysis, HLA-associated TCR beta chains showed more clonal expansion and lower generation probabilities than non-associated chains that were equally common. Strong co-occurrence of HLA alleles, especially DR and DQ, made assigning TCR associations to individual alleles difficult. A cluster of highly shared sequence variants was judged likely to be a technical artifact of the sequencing pipeline. According to a later genetic analysis, donors in an Asian-associated ancestry cluster had fewer N-insertions in productive TCRs than the approximately 670-donor mean. Most TCR sequences were observed very rarely across donors, whereas some public TCRs were present in many individuals. Immune exposure information for the cohort was limited to CMV serostatus. In both the original and validation cohorts, the classifier was reported to diagnose cytomegalovirus status with high specificity and sensitivity. A further reported finding was that TCR beta sequences accurately predicted the HLA-A and HLA-B alleles for most subjects in the first cohort. Specific HLA alleles were associated with 16,951 TCR beta sequences at a false discovery rate of 0.05 in a later analysis. Linkage disequilibrium might explain the correlated functional status among segregating V segments, but an unknown experimental factor could not be excluded. Sequencing depth was assumed to be roughly uniform across donors in the presence/absence analyses, though that assumption may not hold. A total of around 150 TCR beta chains were listed by the study as associated with cytomegalovirus. The cohort was sequenced for TCR beta chains only, and without alpha or paired-chain data the features that could be detected were limited. A later analysis found that most CMV-associated TCR beta chains appeared HLA-restricted, with HLA associations seemingly driven largely by CMV exposure. In vitro tests confirmed that three of the cytomegalovirus-associated TCR beta chains recognize cytomegalovirus antigens. Because counts were too low, some 17 rarely observed V segments, including chromosome 9 orphons, were left out of the earlier analysis of a few hundred of the donors. In a later analysis, TCR association rates were found to vary across HLA loci, with the most associated TCRs seen for DRB1 alleles and the fewest for HLA-C alleles. According to a later analysis, parvovirus B19, influenza, CMV and Epstein-Barr virus appeared linked to several top co-occurrence clusters. An association between a missense DCLRE1C variant and V-gene and J-gene trimming of TCR beta chains was found in a later genetic analysis and replicated in an independent cohort. In an earlier analysis of some 500 of the donors, most TCR beta V segments were observed in productive rearrangements about 87% or about 30% of the time, broadly matching IMGT annotations. Because some donors lacked HLA typing at each locus, the association tests relied only on the typed subset.

The library was obtained by the immunoSEQ multiplex PCR assay. For the multiplex PCR, a mixture combining 60 forward primers for TCR Vbeta segments and 13 reverse primers for TCR Jbeta segments was used. A multiplex PCR assay on genomic DNA amplified the CDR3 region of rearranged TCR beta genes. The amplified TCR beta libraries were sequenced on the Illumina HiSeq System as 87-base-pair reads. As for the original processing: Across the 670 or so repertoires, a later analysis counted around 80 million unique TCR beta chains, roughly 11 million of which were shared by at least two donors. Raw reads were error-corrected and collapsed into unique sequences with a nearest-neighbor algorithm that merged closely related sequences to remove PCR and sequencing errors. CDR3 sequences were aligned to IMGT reference sequences to assign V, D and J gene segments. For a sequence to be retained, a match of at least six nucleotides to both a V gene segment and a J gene segment was required. Rearrangements were called productive when the CDR3 lacked stop codons and stayed in frame with V and J; all others were non-productive. Following IMGT convention, CDR3 was defined as the stretch from the second conserved V-encoded cysteine up to the conserved J-encoded phenylalanine. In an earlier analysis of around 540 of the donors, sequences lacking an unambiguous match to a single V gene segment were excluded. An earlier analysis of several hundred of the donors classified V segments as functional when productive rearrangements were above 56.7% and as segregating when the standard deviation between donors was above 5%. A statistical classification framework was developed to diagnose cytomegalovirus status using the catalog of TCR beta chain sequences. A later analysis assigned V and J genes by comparing TCR nucleotide sequences with IMGT/GENE-DB human TR gene sequences. Using the TCRdist pipeline, a later analysis assigned CDR3 sequences along with most-parsimonious VDJ recombination scenarios. In a later analysis, every TCR beta chain was defined by the combination of its CDR3 amino acid sequence and its V-gene family, and reads without a unique V-gene family were dropped. To address suspected cross-contamination and a sequencing artifact, a later analysis removed 450 to 700 highly shared, low-generation-probability nucleotide sequences. In a later analysis, a clonal expansion index was calculated for each public chain from normalized within-repertoire ranks of inferred template counts. In a later analysis, generation probabilities were computed using a VDJ recombination model fitted to out-of-frame rearrangements, and the results were checked against IGoR. In a later analysis, TCR-TCR, TCR-HLA and TCR-CMV co-occurrence was scored with hypergeometric tests, and a repertoire-size bias correction was applied to TCR pairs. In a later analysis, false discovery rates were estimated by permuting HLA or CMV assignments 20 times. In a later analysis, co-occurring TCRs were grouped with DBSCAN, and TCRdist sequence similarity was added when clustering was performed within HLA-allele-positive subsets. Repertoires with fewer than 30,000 or more than 120,000 public chains, plus five repertoires with anomalous nucleotide sharing, were excluded from co-occurrence clustering. Here the immuneACCESS table is served through TCRdb, limited to in-frame sequences with V and J called. Missing clones are a known gap in these copies; in checked studies unresolved V genes cover under half, and the rest lacks a known reason. V and J calls and clone size come straight from that table; D and trimming were deduced from the DNA. The sample yields tens of thousands of clones; about 80% were counted once. The top ten clones comprise approximately 5.6% of the sample.

Regarding this clone: What antigen it recognizes has not been identified. No base quality values were provided; no much bigger clone lies one nucleotide off.

In total, fewer than 750 healthy bone marrow donors made up the cohort. Cohort members were all nominally healthy when sampled, although unrecorded immune exposures were likely present. The donor was CMV seronegative and belonged to the group of 380 or so seronegative cohort members. A peripheral blood sample was provided by each donor, and peripheral blood mononuclear cells were used for TCR beta sequencing. The Qiagen DNeasy Blood Extraction Kit was used to extract genomic DNA from the blood cell samples. Material for sequencing was PBMCs. The sequence derives from a male donor in good health and CMV-seronegative.

The CDR3 loop reads CASSSTGGSYNSPLHF. The nucleotides read TGTGCCAGCTCAAGCACAGGGGGTTCCTATAATTCACCCCTCCACTTT. Rearrangement joined TRBV18 to TRBJ1-6; 8 junctional bases match TRBD1. Via the germline V gene, CDR1 is KGHSH and CDR2 LQKENI. From cysteine to phenylalanine, the CDR3 is 16 amino acids long. Only the CDR3 portion is preserved as DNA: 48 bases, with reading frame beginning at the first base. V lost 5 bases and J lost 1 base, and the count of bases not matched to a germline gene is 4. The full variable domain, with segments outside the CDR3 supplied by the reference TRBV18 and TRBJ1-6 proteins, appears as NAGVMQNPRHLVRRRGQEARLRCSPMKGHSHVYWYRQLPEEGLKFMVYLQKENIIDESGMPKERFSAEFPKEGPSILRIQQVVRGDSAAYFCASSSTGGSYNSPLHFGNGTRLTVT.